This T cell receptor (beta chain) was obtained from a study of T-cell reconstitution after alpha-beta-depleted transplantation in children. Germline V gene lookup returns CDR1 SGHTA and CDR2 FQGNSA. CDR3 length equals 15 residues. Trimming removed 5 bases at V and 2 bases at J, with 15 bases between. This clonotype has at least ten counts. Unique molecular identifiers were incorporated when the TCRbeta library was constructed. A single record per CDR3 protein comes from TCRdb applying MiXCR to the PCR reads. The table records roughly 200,000 distinct CDR3 sequences, approximately 7% of them present only once.

The J gene is TRBJ1-1, the V gene TRBV7-2, with D possibly matching TRBD1 (5 bases). This specimen consisted of PBMCs from the stem cell graft donor, obtained from the stem cell graft. The sequence was collected from a human donor who donated a stem cell graft to a child with Wiskott-Aldrich syndrome. The CDR3 nucleotides read TGTGCCAGCAGCCATCCTCCGGGACGCAACACTGAAGCTTTCTTT. It is translated as CASSHPPGRNTEAFF.